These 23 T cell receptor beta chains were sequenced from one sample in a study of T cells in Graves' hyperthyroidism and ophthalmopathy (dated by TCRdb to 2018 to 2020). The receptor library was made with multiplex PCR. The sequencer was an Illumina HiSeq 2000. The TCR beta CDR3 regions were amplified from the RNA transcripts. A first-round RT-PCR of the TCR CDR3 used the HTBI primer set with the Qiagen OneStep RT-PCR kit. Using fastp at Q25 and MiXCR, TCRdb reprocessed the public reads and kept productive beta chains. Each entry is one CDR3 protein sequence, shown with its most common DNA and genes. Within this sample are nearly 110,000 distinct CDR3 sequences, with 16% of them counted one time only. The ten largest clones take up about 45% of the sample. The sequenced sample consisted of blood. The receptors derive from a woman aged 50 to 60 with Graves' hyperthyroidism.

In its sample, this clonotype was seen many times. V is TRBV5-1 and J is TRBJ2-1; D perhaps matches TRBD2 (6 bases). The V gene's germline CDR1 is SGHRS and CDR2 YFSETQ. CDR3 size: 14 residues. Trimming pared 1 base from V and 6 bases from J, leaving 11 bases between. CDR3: CASSLIADPNEQFF. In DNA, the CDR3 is TGCGCCAGCAGCTTGATAGCGGACCCCAATGAGCAGTTCTTC.

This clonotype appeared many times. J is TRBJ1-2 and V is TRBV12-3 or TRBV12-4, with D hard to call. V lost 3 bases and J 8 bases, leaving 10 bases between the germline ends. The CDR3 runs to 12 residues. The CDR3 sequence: CASSLSHRGYTF. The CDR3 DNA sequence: TGTGCCAGCAGTTTGTCCCACCGGGGCTACACCTTC.

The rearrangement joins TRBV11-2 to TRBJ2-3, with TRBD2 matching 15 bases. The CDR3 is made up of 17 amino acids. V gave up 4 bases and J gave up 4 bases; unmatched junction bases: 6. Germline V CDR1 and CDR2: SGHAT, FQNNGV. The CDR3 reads CASSSGLAGGISDTQYF. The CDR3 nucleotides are TGTGCCAGCAGCTCGGGACTAGCGGGAGGAATTTCAGATACGCAGTATTTT. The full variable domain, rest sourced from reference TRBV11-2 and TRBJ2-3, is EAGVAQSPRYKIIEKRQSVAFWCNPISGHATLYWYQQILGQGPKLLIQFQNNGVVDDSQLPKDRFSAERLKGVDSTLKIQPAKLEDSAVYLCASSSGLAGGISDTQYFGPGTRLTVL.

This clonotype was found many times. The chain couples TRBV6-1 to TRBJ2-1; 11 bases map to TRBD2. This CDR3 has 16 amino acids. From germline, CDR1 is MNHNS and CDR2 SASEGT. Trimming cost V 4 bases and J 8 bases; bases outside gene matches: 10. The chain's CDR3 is CASSVTTSGIFYEQFF. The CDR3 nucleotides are TGTGCCAGCAGTGTGACGACTAGCGGGATTTTCTATGAGCAGTTCTTC.

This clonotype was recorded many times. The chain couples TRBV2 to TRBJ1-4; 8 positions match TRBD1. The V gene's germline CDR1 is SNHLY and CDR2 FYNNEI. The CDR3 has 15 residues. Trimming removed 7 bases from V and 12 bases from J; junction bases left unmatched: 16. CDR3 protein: CASTKHRGQAPELFF. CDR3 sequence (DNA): TGTGCCAGCACCAAGCACAGGGGACAGGCCCCGGAACTGTTTTTT.

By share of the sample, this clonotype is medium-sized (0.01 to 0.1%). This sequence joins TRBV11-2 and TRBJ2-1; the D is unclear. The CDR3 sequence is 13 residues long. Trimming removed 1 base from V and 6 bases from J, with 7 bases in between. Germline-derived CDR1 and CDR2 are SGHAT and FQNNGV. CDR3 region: CASSLVSSNEQFF. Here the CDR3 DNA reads TGTGCCAGCAGCTTAGTTAGCAGCAATGAGCAGTTCTTC.

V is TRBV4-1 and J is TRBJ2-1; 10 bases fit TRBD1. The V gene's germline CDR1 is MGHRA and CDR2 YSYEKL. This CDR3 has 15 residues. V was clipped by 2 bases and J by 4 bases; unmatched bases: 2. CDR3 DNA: TGCGCCAGCAGCCAACCGGGACAGGGGTACAATGAGCAGTTCTTC. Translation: CASSQPGQGYNEQFF.

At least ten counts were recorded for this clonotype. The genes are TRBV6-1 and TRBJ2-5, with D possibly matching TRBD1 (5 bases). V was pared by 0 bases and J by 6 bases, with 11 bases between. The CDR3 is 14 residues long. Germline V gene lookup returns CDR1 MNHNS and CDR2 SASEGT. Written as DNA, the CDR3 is TGTGCCAGCAGTGAAGCCGTACCAGGGCAGACCCAGTACTTC. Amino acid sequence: CASSEAVPGQTQYF.

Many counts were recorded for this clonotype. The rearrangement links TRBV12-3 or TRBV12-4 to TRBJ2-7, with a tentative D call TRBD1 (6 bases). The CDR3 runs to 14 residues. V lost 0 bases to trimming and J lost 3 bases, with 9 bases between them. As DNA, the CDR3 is TGTGCCAGCAGTTTAGCGCCAGGGGTCTACGAGCAGTACTTC. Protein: CASSLAPGVYEQYF.

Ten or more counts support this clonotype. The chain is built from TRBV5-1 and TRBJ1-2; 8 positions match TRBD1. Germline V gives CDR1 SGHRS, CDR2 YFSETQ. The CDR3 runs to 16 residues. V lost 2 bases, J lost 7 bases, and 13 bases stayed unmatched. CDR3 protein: CASSFGQGSPRAGYTF. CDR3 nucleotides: TGCGCCAGCAGCTTTGGACAGGGTTCCCCCCGGGCTGGCTACACCTTC.

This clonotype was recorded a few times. CDR3 DNA sequence: TGTGCCAGCAGTTACCCCCCCTCGGGGGATCGCACAGATACGCAGTATTTT. Residues: CASSYPPSGDRTDTQYF. This chain joins TRBV6-5 and TRBJ2-3; D perhaps matches TRBD2 (6 bases). Germline V gene data show CDR1 as MNHEY and CDR2 as SVGAGI. The CDR3 consists of 17 residues. Trimming removed 2 bases at V and 1 base at J, with 16 bases between.

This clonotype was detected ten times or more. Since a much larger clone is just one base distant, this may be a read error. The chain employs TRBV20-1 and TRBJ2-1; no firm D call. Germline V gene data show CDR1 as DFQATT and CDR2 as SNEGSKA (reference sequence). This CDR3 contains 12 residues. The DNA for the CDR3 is TGCAATGCTCTATCCCGGAACAATGAGCAGTTCTTC. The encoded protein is CNALSRNNEQFF.

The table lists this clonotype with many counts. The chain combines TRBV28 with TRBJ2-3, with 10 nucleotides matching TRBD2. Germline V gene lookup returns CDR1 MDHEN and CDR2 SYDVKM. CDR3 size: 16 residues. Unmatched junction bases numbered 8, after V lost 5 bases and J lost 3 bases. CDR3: CASSRLLAGVTDTQYF. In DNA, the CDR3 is TGTGCCAGCAGTCGGTTGCTAGCGGGAGTGACAGATACGCAGTATTTT. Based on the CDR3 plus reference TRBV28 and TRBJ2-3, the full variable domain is DVKVTQSSRYLVKRTGEKVFLECVQDMDHENMFWYRQDPGLGLRLIYFSYDVKMKEKGDIPEGYSVSREKKERFSLILESASTNQTSMYLCASSRLLAGVTDTQYFGPGTRLTVL.

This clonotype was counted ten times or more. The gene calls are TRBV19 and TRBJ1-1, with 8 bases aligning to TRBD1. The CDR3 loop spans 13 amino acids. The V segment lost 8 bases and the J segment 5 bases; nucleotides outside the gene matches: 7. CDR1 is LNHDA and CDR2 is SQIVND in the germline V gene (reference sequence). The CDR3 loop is CASEQGEGTEAFF. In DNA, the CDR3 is TGTGCCAGTGAACAGGGGGAGGGAACTGAAGCTTTCTTT.

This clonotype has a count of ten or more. CDR3 sequence reads: CASSTRQGRPSEAFF. The CDR3 nucleotides are TGTGCCAGCAGTACCCGACAGGGGCGACCGTCTGAAGCTTTCTTT. The chain recombines TRBV6-1 with TRBJ1-1, with 8 bases that match TRBD1. From germline, CDR1 is MNHNS and CDR2 SASEGT. The CDR3 runs to 15 residues. The ends lost 5 bases at V and 6 bases at J; junction bases unmatched: 11.

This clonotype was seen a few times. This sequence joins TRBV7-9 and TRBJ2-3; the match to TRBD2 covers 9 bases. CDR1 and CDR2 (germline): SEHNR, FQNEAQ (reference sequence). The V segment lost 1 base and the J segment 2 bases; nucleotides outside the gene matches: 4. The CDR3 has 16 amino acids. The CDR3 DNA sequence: TGTGCCAGCAGCTTAGTGTCTAGCGGGATCACAGATACGCAGTATTTT. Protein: CASSLVSSGITDTQYF.

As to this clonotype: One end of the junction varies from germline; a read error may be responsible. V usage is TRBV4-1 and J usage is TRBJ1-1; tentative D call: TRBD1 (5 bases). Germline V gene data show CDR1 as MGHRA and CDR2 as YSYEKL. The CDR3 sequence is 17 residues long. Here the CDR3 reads CASSQDFYMGGNTEAFF. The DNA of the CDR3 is TGCGCCAGCAGCCAAGATTTCTACATGGGGGGGAACACTGAAGCCTTCTTT.

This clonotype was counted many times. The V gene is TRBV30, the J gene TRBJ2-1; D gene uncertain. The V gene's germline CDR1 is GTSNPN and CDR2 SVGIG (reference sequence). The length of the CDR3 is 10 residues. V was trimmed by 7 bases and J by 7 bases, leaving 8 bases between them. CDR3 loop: CALGRNEQFF. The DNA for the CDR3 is TGTGCCTTGGGTCGGAATGAGCAGTTCTTC.

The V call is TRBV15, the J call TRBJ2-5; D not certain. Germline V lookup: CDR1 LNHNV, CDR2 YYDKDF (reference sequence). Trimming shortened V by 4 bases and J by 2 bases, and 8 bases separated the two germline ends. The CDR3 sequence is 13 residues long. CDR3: CATSIGAQETQYF. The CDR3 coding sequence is TGTGCCACCAGCATAGGAGCACAAGAGACCCAGTACTTC. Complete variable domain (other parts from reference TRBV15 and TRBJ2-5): DAMVIQNPRYQVTQFGKPVTLSCSQTLNHNVMYWYQQKSSQAPKLLFHYYDKDFNNEADTPDNFQSRRPNTSFCFLDIRSPGLGDTAMYLCATSIGAQETQYFGPGTRLLVL.

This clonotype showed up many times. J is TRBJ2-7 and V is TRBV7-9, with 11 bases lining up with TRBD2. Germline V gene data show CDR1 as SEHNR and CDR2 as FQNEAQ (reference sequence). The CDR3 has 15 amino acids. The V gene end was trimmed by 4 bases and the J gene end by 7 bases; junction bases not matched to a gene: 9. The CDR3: CASSSLAGGRREQYF. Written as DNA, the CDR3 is TGTGCCAGCAGCTCCCTAGCGGGAGGCCGGAGGGAGCAGTACTTC.

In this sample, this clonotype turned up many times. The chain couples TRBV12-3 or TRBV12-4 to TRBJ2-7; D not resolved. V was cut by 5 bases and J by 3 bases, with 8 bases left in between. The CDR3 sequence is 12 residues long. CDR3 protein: CASSKVSYEQYF. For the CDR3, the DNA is TGTGCCAGCAGTAAAGTGAGCTACGAGCAGTACTTC.

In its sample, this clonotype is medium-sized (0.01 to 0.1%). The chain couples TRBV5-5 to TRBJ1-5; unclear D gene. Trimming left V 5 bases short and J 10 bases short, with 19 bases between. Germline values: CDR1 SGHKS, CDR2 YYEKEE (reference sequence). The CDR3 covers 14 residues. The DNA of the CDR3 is TGTGCCAGCAGTCCTGGCCTCCCGACGCACCCCCAGCATTTT. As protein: CASSPGLPTHPQHF.

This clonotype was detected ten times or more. CDR3 sequence (DNA): TGTGCCAGCAGTTACAACAGGGGAAACAATCAGCCCCAGCATTTT. Translating it yields CASSYNRGNNQPQHF. This chain links TRBV6-5 with TRBJ1-5, with 7 bases fitting TRBD1. The CDR3 totals 15 residues. Germline values: CDR1 MNHEY, CDR2 SVGAGI. With V trimmed by 2 bases and J by 3 bases, 4 bases remained unmatched.